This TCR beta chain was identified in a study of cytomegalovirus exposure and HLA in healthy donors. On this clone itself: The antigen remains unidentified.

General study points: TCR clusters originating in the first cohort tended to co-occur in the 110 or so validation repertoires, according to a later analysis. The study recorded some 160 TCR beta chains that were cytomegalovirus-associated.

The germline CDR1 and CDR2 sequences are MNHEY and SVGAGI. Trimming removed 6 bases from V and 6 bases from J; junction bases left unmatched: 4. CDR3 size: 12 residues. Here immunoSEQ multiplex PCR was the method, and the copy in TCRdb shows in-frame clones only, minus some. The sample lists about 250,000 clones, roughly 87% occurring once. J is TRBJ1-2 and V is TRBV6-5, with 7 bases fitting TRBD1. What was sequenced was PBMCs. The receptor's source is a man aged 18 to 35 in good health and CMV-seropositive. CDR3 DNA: TGTGCCAGCAGACAGGGGAGTCATGGCTACACCTTC. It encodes CASRQGSHGYTF.